This T cell receptor beta chain originates from a study of CD8+ T cells in alopecia areata. For the study at large: Tofacitinib was given for 6 to 18 months, then stopped for 6 months.

Study findings and constraints: Unlike in mice, where it was clearer, TCR sharing across patients was less clear, possibly HLA-related.

As for treatment: oral pan-JAK inhibitor, 5-10 mg twice daily. Cell sorting was applied to PBMCs, and CD4+ and CD8+ T cells were collected. The ends lost 7 bases at V and 8 bases at J; junction bases unmatched: 11. CDR1 is SQVTM and CDR2 is ANQGSEA in the germline V gene. This CDR3 spans 13 amino acids. After isolation, RNA underwent reverse transcription to generate cDNA as the sequencing template. Some clones are missing from TCRdb's copy, which holds only in-frame ones; the method was immunoSEQ multiplex PCR. The table shows over 150,000 clones, with about 62% occurring only once. Details on this clone: Its antigen is not identified.

The chain links TRBV29-1 to TRBJ2-1; 7 bases fit TRBD2. This TCR was sampled from a human donor with alopecia areata. Sequenced here: CD4+ T cells sorted from blood, sampled at week 24, from a patient treated with tofacitinib. In nucleotides, the CDR3 is TGCAGCGCCGAGGGGACTACCGTCGATGAGCAGTTCTTC. The encoded protein is CSAEGTTVDEQFF.